This is a list of T cell receptor beta chains from one sample in a study of blood T cell repertoires in COVID-19. Generated by immunoSEQ multiplex PCR, the TCRdb table keeps only in-frame clones and is missing some. The table shows a few hundred thousand clones, with about three quarters occurring only once. Sequencing was performed on peripheral blood. The origin of the receptors is a woman aged 80 or over with acute or convalescent COVID-19. Each CDR3 is given with its conserved first and last residue. D genes are given only for firm matches. Some rows mark clone size as missing; the rest say once, few, many or name a class of expanded clone.

j_call: TRBJ1-2; d_call: .; v_call: TRBV7-8; clone_size: .; cdr3_aa: CASSATGPYGYTF; cdr3_nt: TGTGCCAGCAGCGCAACAGGGCCCTATGGCTACACCTTC
j_call: TRBJ1-1; d_call: .; v_call: TRBV12-5; clone_size: .; cdr3_aa: CASGPTMNTEAFF; cdr3_nt: TGTGCTAGTGGACCGACAATGAACACTGAAGCTTTCTTT
j_call: TRBJ2-7; d_call: TRBD1; v_call: TRBV11-2; clone_size: once; cdr3_aa: CASSFEGQGAYEQYF; cdr3_nt: TGTGCCAGCAGTTTTGAAGGACAGGGAGCCTACGAGCAGTACTTC
j_call: TRBJ1-6; d_call: .; v_call: TRBV19; clone_size: .; cdr3_aa: CASSINIRGSSYNSPLHF; cdr3_nt: TGTGCCAGTAGTATAAATATTCGGGGGAGCTCCTATAATTCACCCCTCCACTTT
j_call: TRBJ1-6; d_call: .; v_call: TRBV6-2/TRBV6-3; clone_size: .; cdr3_aa: CASSYRGGRGSPLHF; cdr3_nt: TGTGCCAGCAGTTATCGCGGGGGGCGCGGTTCACCCCTCCACTTT
j_call: TRBJ2-1; d_call: .; v_call: TRBV5-1; clone_size: .; cdr3_aa: CASSLALEYNEQFF; cdr3_nt: TGCGCCAGCAGCTTGGCCCTGGAGTACAATGAGCAGTTCTTC
j_call: TRBJ2-1; d_call: .; v_call: TRBV19; clone_size: .; cdr3_aa: CASSIVGGNNEQFF; cdr3_nt: TGTGCCAGTAGTATAGTTGGAGGCAACAATGAGCAGTTCTTC
j_call: TRBJ2-1; d_call: .; v_call: TRBV20-1; clone_size: .; cdr3_aa: CSASSPGTNNEQFF; cdr3_nt: TGCAGTGCTAGTTCCCCTGGCACCAACAATGAGCAGTTCTTC
j_call: TRBJ2-1; d_call: TRBD2; v_call: TRBV4-1; clone_size: .; cdr3_aa: CASSLTPQAGGFYNEQFF; cdr3_nt: TGCGCCAGCAGCCTTACTCCCCAAGCGGGAGGGTTCTACAATGAGCAGTTCTTC
j_call: TRBJ1-5; d_call: .; v_call: TRBV5-1; clone_size: .; cdr3_aa: CASSLYINQPQHF; cdr3_nt: TGCGCCAGCAGCTTGTATATCAATCAGCCCCAGCATTTT
j_call: TRBJ2-2; d_call: TRBD2; v_call: TRBV7-9; clone_size: .; cdr3_aa: CASSKSGANTGELFF; cdr3_nt: TGTGCCAGCAGCAAAAGCGGGGCGAACACCGGGGAGCTGTTTTTT
j_call: TRBJ2-3; d_call: TRBD2; v_call: TRBV7-9; clone_size: .; cdr3_aa: CASSSPPGLGTDTQYF; cdr3_nt: TGTGCCAGCAGCTCCCCTCCGGGACTAGGCACAGATACGCAGTATTTT
j_call: TRBJ2-7; d_call: TRBD2; v_call: TRBV7-2; clone_size: .; cdr3_aa: CASSLSGGAYEQYF; cdr3_nt: TGTGCCAGCAGCCTCAGCGGGGGGGCGTACGAGCAGTACTTC
j_call: TRBJ2-7; d_call: TRBD2; v_call: TRBV20-1; clone_size: few; cdr3_aa: CSASTTSGGPIGSYEQYF; cdr3_nt: TGCAGTGCTAGTACCACTAGCGGGGGCCCAATAGGCTCCTACGAGCAGTACTTC
j_call: TRBJ2-1; d_call: .; v_call: TRBV5-1; clone_size: .; cdr3_aa: CASSLGASSYNEQFF; cdr3_nt: TGCGCCAGCAGCTTGGGGGCAAGCTCCTACAATGAGCAGTTCTTC
j_call: TRBJ2-5; d_call: TRBD2; v_call: TRBV12-5; clone_size: .; cdr3_aa: CASASGGPEETQYF; cdr3_nt: TGTGCTAGTGCCTCGGGGGGGCCGGAAGAGACCCAGTACTTC